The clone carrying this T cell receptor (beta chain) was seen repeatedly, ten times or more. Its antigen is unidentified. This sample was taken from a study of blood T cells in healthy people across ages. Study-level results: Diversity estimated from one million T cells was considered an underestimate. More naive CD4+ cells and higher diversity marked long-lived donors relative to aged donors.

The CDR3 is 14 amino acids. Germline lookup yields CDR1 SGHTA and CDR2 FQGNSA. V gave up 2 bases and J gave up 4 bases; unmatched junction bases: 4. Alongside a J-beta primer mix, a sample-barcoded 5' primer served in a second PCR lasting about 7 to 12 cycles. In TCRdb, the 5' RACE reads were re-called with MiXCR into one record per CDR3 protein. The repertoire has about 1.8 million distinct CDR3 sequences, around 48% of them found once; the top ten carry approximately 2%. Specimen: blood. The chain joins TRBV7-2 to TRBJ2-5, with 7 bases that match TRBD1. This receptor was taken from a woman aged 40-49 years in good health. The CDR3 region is CASSLRGGGETQYF. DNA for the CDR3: TGTGCCAGCAGCTTAAGAGGGGGCGGAGAGACCCAGTACTTC.